The 13 T cell receptor beta chains below come from one sample, sequenced in a study of patients and donors after allogeneic stem cell transplantation. TCRdb analysed the RT-PCR reads with MiXCR anew, one entry per CDR3 protein. The sample includes a few hundred thousand distinct CDR3 sequences, less than 50% of them seen just once. Sequencing was performed on blood, either unsorted or a sorted T cell fraction (not recorded which). The receptors shown here come from a human donor who was either an allogeneic HSCT recipient or a stem cell or donor lymphocyte infusion donor (not recorded which). It is not recorded whose cells these are; they may come from a transplant donor.

This clonotype was detected a few times. The V call is TRBV28, the J call TRBJ2-7; D is undetermined. Trimming removed 3 bases at V and 1 base at J, with 10 bases between. CDR1 and CDR2 (germline): MDHEN, SYDVKM. The CDR3 runs 14 residues. The CDR3 is CASSFIDKSYEQYF. In nucleotides, the CDR3 is TGTGCCAGCAGTTTTATTGACAAGTCCTACGAGCAGTACTTC.

This clonotype was recorded a few times. The chain carries TRBV6-6 and TRBJ1-4; TRBD1 matches at 11 bases. The CDR3 has 14 residues. The germline CDR1 and CDR2 sequences are MNHNY and SVGAGI (reference sequence). V was pared by 4 bases and J by 6 bases, with 1 base of the junction left unmatched. In DNA, the CDR3 is TGTGCCAGCAGTTCGGACAGGGGGCATGAAAAACTGTTTTTT. Protein product: CASSSDRGHEKLFF.

This chain uses TRBV7-4 with TRBJ2-3; unclear D gene. The V gene's germline CDR1 is SGHVT and CDR2 SQSDAQ. This CDR3 has 13 residues. Deletions cut 5 bases from V and 5 bases from J, with 11 bases between. Here the CDR3 DNA reads TGTGCCAGCAGCCCCCAACCCCAAGATACGCAGTATTTT. It encodes CASSPQPQDTQYF.

The gene calls are TRBV5-1 and TRBJ1-3; 10 nucleotides line up with TRBD1. The CDR3 is made up of 14 amino acids. The V segment lost 3 bases and the J segment 9 bases; nucleotides outside the gene matches: 6. Germline values: CDR1 SGHRS, CDR2 YFSETQ. DNA for the CDR3: TGCGCCAGCAGCTCGGGACAGGGGTTTCCCACCATATATTTT. It yields the protein CASSSGQGFPTIYF.

This clonotype was counted between two and nine times. J is TRBJ1-1 and V is TRBV20-1; TRBD1 is a possible D gene (5 bases). This CDR3 has 15 residues. V was trimmed by 0 bases and J by 0 bases, leaving 11 bases between them. Germline-derived CDR1 and CDR2 are DFQATT and SNEGSKA (reference sequence). CDR3: CSARDQGTVNTEAFF. The CDR3 DNA reads as TGCAGTGCTAGAGACCAAGGGACGGTGAACACTGAAGCTTTCTTT.

This clonotype came up a few times. V gene TRBV12-3 or TRBV12-4 combines with J gene TRBJ1-5, with 8 bases fitting TRBD1. The V and J ends lost 6 bases and 5 bases, in that order; junction bases with no gene match: 6. This CDR3 has 14 amino acids. CDR3 in DNA: TGTGCCAGCAGATATGGACAGGGTCATCAGCCCCAGCATTTT. Its translation: CASRYGQGHQPQHF.

The genes are TRBV5-6 and TRBJ1-2; D is uncertain. V lost 1 base and J 0 bases, leaving 7 bases between the germline ends. The CDR3 is made up of 14 amino acids. Per germline, CDR1 SGHDT and CDR2 YYEEEE. DNA of the CDR3: TGTGCCAGCAGCTTGCAGAGATCTAACTATGGCTACACCTTC. Its translation: CASSLQRSNYGYTF.

The V call is TRBV28, the J call TRBJ2-3, with unresolved D. CDR1 MDHEN and CDR2 SYDVKM come from the germline V gene. The CDR3 sequence is 11 residues long. V was clipped by 4 bases and J by 5 bases, with 4 bases between them. CDR3 amino acids: CASSSEDTQYF. The CDR3, as DNA: TGTGCCAGCAGTTCGGAAGATACGCAGTATTTT.

The J gene is TRBJ2-7, the V gene TRBV9, with TRBD1 as a possible D gene (6 bases). V shed 2 bases and J shed 1 base, with 10 bases lying between them. CDR1 SGDLS and CDR2 YYNGEE come from the germline V gene. The CDR3 runs to 14 residues. The CDR3 coding sequence is TGTGCCAGCAGCGTCCGGGACACATCCTACGAGCAGTACTTC. This gives the protein CASSVRDTSYEQYF.

The chain couples TRBV7-8 to TRBJ1-2; no reliable D call. Trimming cost V 0 bases and J 4 bases, with 9 bases left between them. This CDR3 is built from 14 residues. The germline gives CDR1 SGHVS, CDR2 FQNEAQ. The chain's CDR3 is CASSLAGQSYGYTF. CDR3 nucleotide sequence: TGTGCCAGCAGCTTAGCAGGGCAGTCCTATGGCTACACCTTC.

This clonotype was detected a few times. The chain combines TRBV5-1 with TRBJ2-5; tentatively, D is TRBD1 or TRBD2 (6 bases each). Germline-derived CDR1 and CDR2 are SGHRS and YFSETQ. Trimming pared 3 bases from V and 1 base from J, leaving 10 bases between. This CDR3 has 14 amino acids. CDR3 nucleotides: TGCGCCAGCAGCTCCCGGGGGCTCCAAGAGACCCAGTACTTC. Translated: CASSSRGLQETQYF.

This clonotype came up a few times. V and J are TRBV20-1 and TRBJ1-1, with TRBD1 matching over 8 bases. The trim removed 0 bases at V and 4 bases at J, leaving 7 bases unmatched. CDR3 length: 15 amino acids. Germline-derived CDR1 and CDR2 are DFQATT and SNEGSKA (reference sequence). CDR3 loop: CSARDVQGAFTEAFF. For the CDR3, the DNA is TGCAGTGCTAGAGATGTGCAGGGGGCGTTCACTGAAGCTTTCTTT.

This rearrangement joins TRBV27 to TRBJ1-2; maybe TRBD1 (5 bases). From germline, CDR1 is MNHEY and CDR2 SMNVEV (reference sequence). CDR3 length equals 13 residues. Between the trimmed V and J ends, which lost 5 bases and 8 bases, there was a span of 15 bases. The CDR3 here is CASSPRGVWGYTF. In DNA form, the CDR3 reads TGTGCCAGCAGTCCTCGGGGGGTTTGGGGCTACACCTTC.